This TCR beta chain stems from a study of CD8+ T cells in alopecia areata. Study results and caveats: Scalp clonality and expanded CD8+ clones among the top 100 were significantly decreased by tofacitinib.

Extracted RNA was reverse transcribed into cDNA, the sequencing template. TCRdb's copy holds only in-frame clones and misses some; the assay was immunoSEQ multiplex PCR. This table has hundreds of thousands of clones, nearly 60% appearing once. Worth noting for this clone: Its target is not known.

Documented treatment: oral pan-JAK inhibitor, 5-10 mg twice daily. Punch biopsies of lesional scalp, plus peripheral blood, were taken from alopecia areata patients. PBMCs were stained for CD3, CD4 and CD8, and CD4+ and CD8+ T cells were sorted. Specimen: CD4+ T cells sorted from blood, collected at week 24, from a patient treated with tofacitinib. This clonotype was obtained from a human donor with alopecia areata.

The CDR3 DNA reads TGTGCCAGCAGCTTAGCGGGCGGGACCACAAATGAGCAGTTCTTC. Residues: CASSLAGGTTNEQFF. This chain links TRBV7-2 with TRBJ2-1, with D perhaps matching TRBD2 (6 bases). CDR3 size: 15 residues. Germline CDR1 and CDR2: SGHTA and FQGNSA. V was pared by 0 bases and J by 7 bases, with 13 bases between.